This T cell receptor (beta chain) was observed in a study of blood T cell repertoires in COVID-19. This CDR3 comprises 14 residues. V was cut by 0 bases and J by 5 bases, with 11 bases left in between. The germline gives CDR1 SGHRS, CDR2 YFSETQ. TCRdb's copy holds only in-frame clones and misses some; the assay was immunoSEQ multiplex PCR. Of about 49,000 clones in the sample, roughly 88% are singletons; the top ten hold about 14%. This sequence originates from a human donor in a cohort sampled during active COVID-19. Source material: peripheral blood. The chain is built from TRBV5-1 and TRBJ1-1; perhaps TRBD1 as D (5 bases). The CDR3 protein is CASSLERGGTEAFF. DNA of the CDR3: TGCGCCAGCAGCTTGGAGAGGGGAGGGACTGAAGCTTTCTTT. The complete variable domain, with remaining parts taken from reference TRBV5-1 and TRBJ1-1, reads KAGVTQTPRYLIKTRGQQVTLSCSPISGHRSVSWYQQTPGQGLQFLFEYFSETQRNKGNFPGRFSGRQFSNSRSEMNVSTLELGDSALYLCASSLERGGTEAFFGQGTRLTVV.